Listed below are T cell receptor beta chains from one sample, sequenced in a study of CD8 T cells in ankylosing spondylitis. TCRdb re-called the 5' RACE reads with MiXCR, one entry per CDR3 protein. The sample lists about 310,000 distinct CDR3 sequences; roughly 20% were seen once. Sequencing used blood, either unsorted or a sorted T cell fraction (not recorded which). Source of these receptors: a female donor with ankylosing spondylitis or in good health (not recorded which). The CDR3 runs from the conserved cysteine through the conserved F or W. Each record gives: D gene, V gene, clone size, J gene, CDR3 DNA, CDR3 protein. The D gene is left open where the match is weak. Clone size is given for some rows only: seen once, a few or many times, or a class if the clone is expanded.

>NA|TRBV29-1|many|TRBJ1-1
TGCAGCGTTGCAATCGGCCCGTCAGCCGCGGCTTTCTTT
CSVAIGPSAAAFF
>NA|TRBV29-1|many|TRBJ1-2
TGCAGCGTTGCCTCTAACTATGGCTACACCTTC
CSVASNYGYTF
>NA|TRBV20-1|few|TRBJ2-7
TGCAGTGCTAGTAGATTCGGCTACGAGCAGTACTTC
CSASRFGYEQYF
>NA|TRBV5-1|NA|TRBJ2-7
TGCGCCAGCAGCTTGGATTTAGGGGTCACCTCCTACGAGCAGTACTTC
CASSLDLGVTSYEQYF
>TRBD2|TRBV7-2|NA|TRBJ2-3
TGTGCCAGCAAGCCCTTAGCGGGAGAGGGAGATACGCAGTATTTT
CASKPLAGEGDTQYF
>NA|TRBV10-3|few|TRBJ1-1
TGTGCCACCTCCCTCTCGGGGCAGGGGACGCTTAAAGCTTTCTTT
CATSLSGQGTLKAFF
>TRBD1|TRBV7-2|few|TRBJ2-1
TGTGCCAGCAGCCTCAGACAGGGGGGCGATGAGCAGTTCTTC
CASSLRQGGDEQFF
>NA|TRBV6-5|NA|TRBJ1-6
TGTGCCAGCAGTTACGGCACTGAAATTAATTCACCCCTCCACTTT
CASSYGTEINSPLHF
>NA|TRBV3-1|few|TRBJ2-5
TGTGCCAGCAGCCCATGGAAGGAGGGTGAGACCCAGTACTTC
CASSPWKEGETQYF
>TRBD2|TRBV2|NA|TRBJ2-3
TGTGCCAGCGTCACTAGCGACCCGAAGGCAGATACGCAGTATTTT
CASVTSDPKADTQYF
>TRBD2|TRBV6-2/TRBV6-3|few|TRBJ2-5
TGTGCCAGCAGTTACTCCAAGACTAGCGGCCCCTCAGCCTCGCAAGAGACCCAGTACTTC
CASSYSKTSGPSASQETQYF
>NA|TRBV6-2/TRBV6-3|NA|TRBJ2-7
TGTGCCAGCAGCCGACTTGCCCCATACGAGCAGTACTTC
CASSRLAPYEQYF
>NA|TRBV15|NA|TRBJ2-1
TGTGCCACCAGCAGAGAGAGAGGACCCACAGGCCATGAGCAGTTCTTC
CATSRERGPTGHEQFF
>NA|TRBV11-2|few|TRBJ2-7
TGTGCCAGCAGCTTAGAGGTGACTACCCGAAACCCGTACGAGCAGTACTTC
CASSLEVTTRNPYEQYF
>NA|TRBV7-6|NA|TRBJ2-1
TGTGCCAGCAGCATGTCCCCGGGCCCATACAATGAGCAGTTCTTC
CASSMSPGPYNEQFF
>NA|TRBV20-1|few|TRBJ2-1
TGCAGTGCTTGGGGGGAGGCCTACAATGAGCAGTTCTTC
CSAWGEAYNEQFF
>NA|TRBV20-1|NA|TRBJ2-1
TGCAGTGCTAGAGACCGTTCTGACAATGAGCAGTTCTTC
CSARDRSDNEQFF
>NA|TRBV20-1|few|TRBJ2-7
TGCAGTGTTAAAGACCTGCGGGGCCCCTACGAGCAGTACTTC
CSVKDLRGPYEQYF
>NA|TRBV9|NA|TRBJ1-1
TGTGCCAGCAGCCGGACCACTATATGGACTGAAGCTTTCTTT
CASSRTTIWTEAFF
>NA|TRBV7-2|NA|TRBJ1-5
TGTGCCAGCAGCTTAGAGGCGAGGCAGCCCCAGCATTTT
CASSLEARQPQHF
>NA|TRBV20-1|few|TRBJ2-1
TGCAGTGCCGGGGACCATGACAATGAGCAGTTCTTC
CSAGDHDNEQFF
>NA|TRBV27|few|TRBJ2-1
TGTGCCAGCAGTTTAAATTCTTGGATCGTCTTTCGGGGTAATGAGCAGTTCTTC
CASSLNSWIVFRGNEQFF